Listed here are 26 T cell receptor beta chains from one sample, sequenced in a study of PD-L1 blockade in urothelial cancer. The sample's time point: peripheral blood 6 weeks after treatment start. Produced via immunoSEQ multiplex PCR; TCRdb's table is partial and in-frame only. The sample holds 50,000 or so clones; approximately 85% are singletons and the top ten take around 1.9%. This sample comprised PBMCs, obtained around atezolizumab (anti-PD-L1) treatment. Every receptor here comes from a man aged 45-65 years with urothelial cancer.

CDR3 region: CASSYFSEGEQYF. The CDR3, as DNA: TGTGCCAGCAGTTACTTCTCCGAGGGAGAGCAGTACTTC. This chain links TRBV6-5 with TRBJ2-7, with D maybe TRBD2 (5 bases). The germline CDR1 and CDR2 sequences are MNHEY and SVGAGI. Trimming left V 1 base short and J 7 bases short, with 11 bases between. This CDR3 comprises 13 residues.

This sequence joins TRBV6-1 and TRBJ2-1; 12 positions agree with TRBD2. The length of the CDR3 is 15 residues. V gave up 6 bases and J gave up 4 bases; unmatched junction bases: 4. Germline V gene data show CDR1 as MNHNS and CDR2 as SASEGT. The CDR3 here is CASSGTSGLYNEQFF. As DNA, the CDR3 is TGTGCCAGCAGCGGGACTAGCGGGCTTTACAATGAGCAGTTCTTC.

The chain recombines TRBV6-1 with TRBJ2-7; perhaps TRBD1 as D (6 bases). The CDR3 spans 12 residues. The ends were cut back, 6 bases at V and 5 bases at J, with 11 bases in the middle. In germline, CDR1 is MNHNS, CDR2 SASEGT. CDR3 DNA sequence: TGTGCCAGCAGCCACGGGACAAACGAGCAGTACTTC. Translating gives CASSHGTNEQYF.

J is TRBJ2-3 and V is TRBV19; maybe TRBD2 (5 bases). The CDR3 totals 13 residues. The V gene lost 10 bases and the J gene lost 3 bases, with 14 bases spanning the gap. Germline lookup yields CDR1 LNHDA and CDR2 SQIVND (reference sequence). This CDR3 is CATKAGYTDTQYF. The CDR3, as DNA: TGTGCCACCAAGGCGGGCTATACAGATACGCAGTATTTT.

The V call is TRBV15, the J call TRBJ2-5; 7 bases line up with TRBD2. CDR1 is LNHNV, CDR2 YYDKDF, per germline (reference sequence). The CDR3 covers 15 residues. V lost 0 bases, J lost 4 bases, and 5 bases stayed unmatched. This chain's CDR3 is CATSRDGGRGETQYF. The CDR3 coding sequence is TGTGCCACCAGCAGAGATGGTGGGAGGGGAGAGACCCAGTACTTC.

The rearrangement joins TRBV7-2 to TRBJ1-1; D not resolved. This CDR3 has 12 residues. Germline V gene sequence: CDR1 SGHTA, CDR2 FQGNSA. V shed 5 bases and J shed 4 bases, with 8 bases lying between them. The DNA for the CDR3 is TGTGCCAGCAGCCCCCGAGCCACTGAAGCTTTCTTT. As protein: CASSPRATEAFF. Combining the CDR3 with reference TRBV7-2 and TRBJ1-1 gives the whole variable domain GAGVSQSPSNKVTEKGKDVELRCDPISGHTALYWYRQSLGQGLEFLIYFQGNSAPDKSGLPSDRFSAERTGGSVSTLTIQRTQQEDSAVYLCASSPRATEAFFGQGTRLTVV.

The CDR3 region is CASSIGRATSTDTQYF. CDR3 in DNA: TGTGCCAGTAGTATCGGGCGGGCCACGAGCACAGATACGCAGTATTTT. The rearrangement uses TRBV19 and TRBJ2-3, with a possible D match to TRBD2 (5 bases). In germline, CDR1 is LNHDA, CDR2 SQIVND (reference sequence). This CDR3 comprises 16 residues. V was trimmed by 3 bases and J by 0 bases, leaving 13 bases between them.

The rearrangement uses TRBV7-6 and TRBJ2-5; 11 bases agree with TRBD2. J was trimmed by 1 base and V by 3 bases; bases with no gene match: 1. Germline V CDR1 and CDR2: SGHVS, FNYEAQ. This CDR3 region has 15 residues. CDR3 sequence: CASSLLAGGQETQYF. The CDR3 region has the DNA TGTGCCAGCAGCTTGCTAGCGGGGGGCCAAGAGACCCAGTACTTC.

The chain links TRBV23-1 to TRBJ2-5; 9 nucleotides align to TRBD1. TRBV23-1 is an open reading frame, and its role is uncertain. This CDR3 is built from 16 residues. The trim removed 4 bases at V and 0 bases at J, leaving 6 bases unmatched. The CDR3 spells CASSPGQGPYQETQYF. The CDR3 DNA follows: TGCGCCAGCAGTCCGGGACAGGGCCCGTACCAAGAGACCCAGTACTTC.

The rearrangement joins TRBV5-6 to TRBJ2-1; D not certain. Germline CDR1 and CDR2: SGHDT and YYEEEE. With 5 bases removed from V and 6 bases from J, the gap between germline ends came to 15 bases. The CDR3 runs 14 residues. The CDR3 spells CASSPLTGGNEQFF. In DNA, the CDR3 is TGTGCCAGCAGTCCCCTTACGGGTGGCAATGAGCAGTTCTTC. Full variable domain (remainder filled in from reference TRBV5-6 and TRBJ2-1): DAGVTQSPTHLIKTRGQQVTLRCSPKSGHDTVSWYQQALGQGPQFIFQYYEEEERQRGNFPDRFSGHQFPNYSSELNVNALLLGDSALYLCASSPLTGGNEQFFGPGTRLTVL.

The chain has TRBV2 and TRBJ1-2; 10 nucleotides align to TRBD1. The CDR3 consists of 15 residues. Germline CDR1 is SNHLY and CDR2 is FYNNEI. V shed 7 bases, J shed 7 bases, and the junction held 12 bases outside the gene matches. The CDR3 loop reads CASTETRQGAIGYTF. The CDR3 DNA follows: TGTGCCAGCACCGAGACTAGACAGGGGGCGATTGGCTACACCTTC. Variable domain in full (rest from reference TRBV2 and TRBJ1-2): EPEVTQTPSHQVTQMGQEVILRCVPISNHLYFYWYRQILGQKVEFLVSFYNNEISEKSEIFDDQFSVERPDGSNFTLKIRSTKLEDSAMYFCASTETRQGAIGYTFGSGTRLTVV.

The CDR3 protein is CASSLEWSGVGEQFF. In DNA, the CDR3 is TGTGCCAGCAGCTTAGAGTGGTCAGGGGTGGGTGAGCAGTTCTTC. This sequence joins TRBV7-8 and TRBJ2-1; weak D call: TRBD1 (6 bases). Trimming pared 1 base from V and 9 bases from J, leaving 16 bases between. CDR3 length: 15 residues. Germline-derived CDR1 and CDR2 are SGHVS and FQNEAQ.

This chain uses TRBV4-3 with TRBJ2-1; a possible D gene is TRBD1 (5 bases). This CDR3 contains 17 residues. The germline V gene has CDR1 LGHNA and CDR2 YSLEER. V shed 0 bases and J shed 0 bases, with 12 bases lying between them. CDR3: CASSQDMGHSSYNEQFF. The CDR3 DNA sequence: TGCGCCAGCAGCCAAGATATGGGGCACAGCTCCTACAATGAGCAGTTCTTC.

The chain carries TRBV5-6 and TRBJ2-7, with D perhaps TRBD1 (6 bases). Trimming shortened V by 0 bases and J by 2 bases, and 9 bases separated the two germline ends. Looked up from germline, CDR1 is SGHDT and CDR2 is YYEEEE. This CDR3 is built from 14 residues. The DNA for the CDR3 is TGTGCCAGCAGCTTGGTTCAGGGGACCTACGAGCAGTACTTC. This gives the protein CASSLVQGTYEQYF.

J is TRBJ2-7 and V is TRBV4-1, with 7 bases identical to TRBD1. Germline values: CDR1 MGHRA, CDR2 YSYEKL. The CDR3 is 16 amino acids. V was clipped by 4 bases and J by 3 bases; unmatched bases: 12. CDR3 amino acids: CASSRGADRLIYEQYF. The DNA of the CDR3 is TGCGCCAGCAGCCGAGGAGCGGACAGGCTTATCTACGAGCAGTACTTC.

The rearrangement links TRBV6-6 to TRBJ2-5; 10 bases line up with TRBD1. This CDR3 is 15 amino acids long. Unmatched junction bases numbered 8, after V lost 6 bases and J lost 4 bases. Germline CDR1 is MNHNY and CDR2 is SVGAGI (reference sequence). The CDR3: CASSDRRTGGETQYF. CDR3 nucleotides: TGTGCCAGCAGCGACCGAAGGACAGGGGGAGAGACCCAGTACTTC.

This chain links TRBV6-6 with TRBJ2-1, with D possibly being TRBD2 (6 bases). Deletions cut 7 bases from V and 10 bases from J, with 17 bases between. The germline CDR1 and CDR2 sequences are MNHNY and SVGAGI (reference sequence). CDR3 size: 13 residues. The CDR3 nucleotides read TGTGCCAGCACCGCTCTGGGGGGTCGAGAGCAGTTCTTC. Translation gives CASTALGGREQFF.

This clone is labeled as medium-sized (0.01 to 0.1%). The chain employs TRBV7-9 and TRBJ2-7; D ambiguous. Deletions cut 5 bases from V and 0 bases from J, with 11 bases between. The CDR3 totals 14 residues. From germline, CDR1 is SEHNR and CDR2 FQNEAQ (reference sequence). DNA for the CDR3: TGTGCCAGCAGCCCACCTGGCAACTCCTACGAGCAGTACTTC. It encodes CASSPPGNSYEQYF.

The chain carries TRBV27 and TRBJ2-5, with 7 bases aligning to TRBD2. Trimming took 5 bases from V and 2 from J; bases not matched to a gene: 5. CDR1 is MNHEY and CDR2 is SMNVEV in the germline V gene (reference sequence). The CDR3 length is 14 residues. CDR3 loop: CASSPPGGQETQYF. The CDR3 DNA sequence: TGTGCCAGCAGTCCCCCCGGGGGGCAAGAGACCCAGTACTTC.

The chain is built from TRBV19 and TRBJ1-5; maybe TRBD1 (6 bases). CDR1 is LNHDA and CDR2 is SQIVND in the germline V gene (reference sequence). The CDR3 runs to 15 residues. V gave up 4 bases and J gave up 4 bases, with 14 bases separating them. The CDR3 DNA follows: TGTGCCAGTAGTACCCAGGGGTTGGGGAATCAGCCCCAGCATTTT. Translating gives CASSTQGLGNQPQHF.

The V and J genes are TRBV14 and TRBJ2-5, with D possibly TRBD2 on 5 matching bases. The CDR3 totals 16 residues. Trimming stripped 5 bases from V and 2 bases from J, with 18 bases between. Germline V gene sequence: CDR1 SGHDN, CDR2 FVKESK. The CDR3 DNA follows: TGTGCCAGCAGCGAACCAAGTATCCGGGGTCAAGAGACCCAGTACTTC. Residues: CASSEPSIRGQETQYF.

This rearrangement joins TRBV2 to TRBJ2-3, with a possible D match to TRBD2 (6 bases). The CDR3 has 13 residues. V dropped 5 bases and J dropped 4 bases, with 10 bases sitting between them. Germline V lookup: CDR1 SNHLY, CDR2 FYNNEI. CDR3: CASSRELADTQYF. The CDR3 DNA follows: TGTGCCAGCAGTCGGGAGCTCGCAGATACGCAGTATTTT. The full variable domain, in which reference TRBV2 and TRBJ2-3 provide the parts outside the CDR3, is EPEVTQTPSHQVTQMGQEVILRCVPISNHLYFYWYRQILGQKVEFLVSFYNNEISEKSEIFDDQFSVERPDGSNFTLKIRSTKLEDSAMYFCASSRELADTQYFGPGTRLTVL.

The chain carries TRBV5-6 and TRBJ2-1; 7 bases fit TRBD1. This CDR3 is 16 amino acids long. Trimming cost V 3 bases and J 8 bases; bases outside gene matches: 14. Germline values: CDR1 SGHDT, CDR2 YYEEEE. The CDR3 is CASSSTALRDSDEQFF. The DNA of the CDR3 is TGTGCCAGCAGCTCAACCGCTCTCAGGGACAGCGATGAGCAGTTCTTC.

Comment on this clone: Other DNA sequences in this sample translate to the same CDR3. V gene TRBV7-9 combines with J gene TRBJ2-5, with D unresolved. Germline V CDR1 and CDR2: SEHNR, FQNEAQ (reference sequence). There are 11 residues in the CDR3. V dropped 3 bases and J dropped 4 bases, with 3 bases sitting between them. Here the CDR3 reads CASSFLETQYF. DNA of the CDR3: TGTGCCAGCAGCTTCTTAGAGACCCAGTACTTC.

The chain joins TRBV5-8 to TRBJ1-5, with D possibly being TRBD1 (6 bases). Trimming removed 4 bases at V and 7 bases at J, with 21 bases between. The CDR3 covers 16 residues. From germline, CDR1 is SGHTS and CDR2 YDEGEE. DNA for the CDR3: TGTGCCAGCAGCCTGCCGACAGGAACGCCGTTACAGCCCCAGCATTTT. Translating it yields CASSLPTGTPLQPQHF.

There are a few counts of this clone. The genes are TRBV4-1 and TRBJ2-2; 9 nucleotides agree with TRBD2. There are 16 residues in the CDR3. Germline V CDR1 and CDR2: MGHRA, YSYEKL. Trimming at V came to 1 base and at J to 7 bases, leaving 7 bases not matched to a gene. The CDR3 DNA sequence: TGCGCCAGCAGCCAAGCGGCGGGAGGGCTTGGCGGGGAGCTGTTTTTT. As protein: CASSQAAGGLGGELFF.